The clone carrying this TCR beta chain has only a few counts. Antigen: not known. This entry is derived from a study of neoadjuvant nivolumab and ipilimumab in lung cancer. The ends lost 5 bases at V and 6 bases at J; junction bases unmatched: 8. The germline CDR1 and CDR2 sequences are SEHNR and FQNEAQ (reference sequence). The CDR3 contains 16 residues. The data were produced by immunoSEQ multiplex PCR, yet TCRdb's version contains in-frame clones alone and is incomplete. The data hold tens of thousands of clones, with around 80% observed a single time. Study-level findings and limits: Resected-tumor TCR richness correlated positively with pretherapy blood richness. Only a single major-pathologic-response sample was available for clonality analysis. TCR sequencing covered a small number of samples. TCR richness and clonality were higher in tumors than adjacent uninvolved lung.

This rearrangement joins TRBV7-9 to TRBJ2-2, with TRBD1 identical over 11 bases. Sequencing used peripheral blood, obtained before neoadjuvant nivolumab, alone or with ipilimumab. The TCR sequence derives from an adult with non-small cell lung cancer. Here the CDR3 reads CASSLGQGANSGELFF. The CDR3 coding sequence is TGTGCCAGCAGCCTCGGACAGGGGGCTAACTCCGGGGAGCTGTTTTTT. The whole variable domain, remainder taken from reference TRBV7-9 and TRBJ2-2, is DTGVSQNPRHKITKRGQNVTFRCDPISEHNRLYWYRQTLGQGPEFLTYFQNEAQLEKSRLLSDRFSAERPKGSFSTLEIQRTEQGDSAMYLCASSLGQGANSGELFFGEGSRLTVL.